The present entry profiles one TCR beta chain with its context. The antigen is not known. The data are from a study of radiotherapy plus CTLA-4 blockade in lung cancer. Germline V gene sequence: CDR1 SGHDN, CDR2 FVKESK. Trimming took 0 bases from V and 1 from J, leaving 12 bases between them. This CDR3 has 16 residues. Regarding the study as a whole: An expansion of tumor-derived TCR clones occurred in blood after radiotherapy plus ipilimumab.

Profiled with immunoSEQ multiplex PCR; TCRdb holds only in-frame clones, not every one. The table lists some 64,000 clones, 60% to 80% of them singletons. The V gene is TRBV14, the J gene TRBJ1-1; D remains unclear. The sequencing here drew on peripheral blood, taken from a patient treated with radiotherapy plus ipilimumab. The origin of this receptor is a human donor with non-small cell lung cancer who had a complete response to radiotherapy plus ipilimumab. CDR3 sequence: CASSQERGRKNTEAFF. As DNA, the CDR3 is TGTGCCAGCAGCCAAGAAAGAGGACGGAAGAACACTGAAGCTTTCTTT.